These 20 T cell receptor beta chains were all obtained from the same sample, sequenced in a study of blood T cell repertoires in COVID-19. Libraries were prepared by immunoSEQ multiplex PCR; TCRdb keeps only in-frame clonotypes and omits some of them. Here the sample spans 110,000 to 150,000 clones, 88% being singletons. The specimen sequenced was peripheral blood. All receptors derive from a woman between 45 and 60 years old with acute or convalescent COVID-19.

This sequence joins TRBV9 and TRBJ2-2; TRBD2 matches 9 bases. V lost 6 bases and J lost 0; bases outside the gene matches: 6. Germline V gives CDR1 SGDLS, CDR2 YYNGEE. The CDR3 consists of 16 residues. This chain's CDR3 is CASTRSSGANTGELFF. CDR3 nucleotides: TGTGCCAGCACCAGATCTAGCGGGGCGAACACCGGGGAGCTGTTTTTT.

The chain is built from TRBV19 and TRBJ1-3; no reliable D call. The length of the CDR3 is 14 residues. The germline V and J ends were trimmed by 7 bases and 0 bases, with 10 bases remaining between them. The germline gives CDR1 LNHDA, CDR2 SQIVND (reference sequence). The CDR3 sequence is CASKEASSGNTIYF. CDR3 nucleotide sequence: TGTGCCAGTAAGGAGGCCAGCTCTGGAAACACCATATATTTT. Using reference TRBV19 and TRBJ1-3 for the parts outside the CDR3, the full variable domain is DGGITQSPKYLFRKEGQNVTLSCEQNLNHDAMYWYRQDPGQGLRLIYYSQIVNDFQKGDIAEGYSVSREKKESFPLTVTSAQKNPTAFYLCASKEASSGNTIYFGEGSWLTVV.

The J gene is TRBJ2-4, the V gene TRBV25-1; no clear D. Trimming pared 7 bases from V and 3 bases from J, leaving 10 bases between. This CDR3 has 13 residues. In germline, CDR1 is MGHDK, CDR2 SYGVNS. Written as DNA, the CDR3 is TGTGCCAGCATAAGGTCAGGCAAAAACATTCAGTACTTC. Translation: CASIRSGKNIQYF.

This chain uses TRBV10-3 with TRBJ2-1; 7 bases match TRBD1. V shed 9 bases and J 1 base; nucleotides not matched to a gene: 6. The CDR3 runs to 14 residues. Germline CDR1 is ENHRY and CDR2 is SYGVKD. The CDR3 DNA reads TGTGCCATACGACAGGGATTGTCCTACAATGAGCAGTTCTTC. This gives the protein CAIRQGLSYNEQFF.

J is TRBJ2-7 and V is TRBV11-2; TRBD2 might be the D (6 bases). V was shortened by 3 bases and J by 2 bases, with 8 bases between the two germline ends. Germline V gene lookup returns CDR1 SGHAT and CDR2 FQNNGV. The CDR3 is 13 amino acids. CDR3 loop: CASSLEGAYEQYF. The CDR3 DNA follows: TGTGCCAGCAGCTTGGAGGGAGCCTACGAGCAGTACTTC.

V and J are TRBV11-1 and TRBJ1-2; 7 nucleotides line up with TRBD1. Unmatched junction bases numbered 3, after V lost 3 bases and J lost 5 bases. The CDR3 totals 13 residues. Germline V gene data show CDR1 as SGHAT and CDR2 as FQDESV (reference sequence). The CDR3 nucleotides are TGTGCCAGCAGCTTCGACAGGGAGTATGGCTACACCTTC. It is translated as CASSFDREYGYTF.

This sequence joins TRBV5-4 and TRBJ2-2; 7 nucleotides match TRBD1. CDR1 and CDR2 (germline): SGHNT, YYREEE (reference sequence). This CDR3 spans 15 amino acids. V lost 1 base and J lost 3; bases outside the gene matches: 3. Here the CDR3 DNA reads TGTGCCAGCAGCTTGTGGGGGACAGACACCGGGGAGCTGTTTTTT. It is translated as CASSLWGTDTGELFF.

CDR3 in DNA: TGTGCCAGCAGCACGGGACTAGCGGTCAATGAGCAGTTCTTC. Amino acid sequence: CASSTGLAVNEQFF. The V and J genes are TRBV3-1 (or the pseudogene TRBV3-2) and TRBJ2-1; 11 bases line up with TRBD2. The CDR3 runs 14 residues. Germline assignment: CDR1 LGHDT and CDR2 YNNKEL (reference sequence). With V trimmed by 5 bases and J by 6 bases, 3 bases remained unmatched.

V gene TRBV4-1 combines with J gene TRBJ2-7, with TRBD2 identical over 12 bases. The V and J ends lost 2 bases and 4 bases, in that order; junction bases with no gene match: 6. The CDR3 contains 16 residues. The V gene's germline CDR1 is MGHRA and CDR2 YSYEKL. The CDR3 coding sequence is TGCGCCAGCAGCCAACCTCCCGGGACTAGCGGGTACGAGCAGTACTTC. Translation: CASSQPPGTSGYEQYF.

The J gene is TRBJ2-7, the V gene TRBV27; D remains unclear. Germline V gene lookup returns CDR1 MNHEY and CDR2 SMNVEV (reference sequence). CDR3 size: 13 residues. The V end lost 8 bases, the J end lost 0 bases, and 11 bases lay between the germline ends. The CDR3 region is CASGHESSYEQYF. In DNA form, the CDR3 reads TGTGCCAGCGGGCACGAGAGCTCCTACGAGCAGTACTTC.

The J gene is TRBJ1-1, the V gene TRBV11-1; D might be TRBD1 (6 bases). CDR1 and CDR2 from the germline V gene are SGHAT and FQDESV (reference sequence). V was shortened by 5 bases and J by 5 bases, with 15 bases between the two germline ends. There are 14 residues in the CDR3. The CDR3 DNA reads as TGTGCCAGCAGCGCTACAGGGCGGGGGACTGAAGCTTTCTTT. Amino acids: CASSATGRGTEAFF.

V is TRBV5-5 and J is TRBJ1-1, with D perhaps TRBD1 (5 bases). The CDR3 runs 15 residues. CDR1 is SGHKS, CDR2 YYEKEE, per germline (reference sequence). V lost 0 bases and J 4 bases, leaving 13 bases between the germline ends. This chain's CDR3 is CASSLVAGRGTEAFF. CDR3 in DNA: TGTGCCAGCAGCTTGGTGGCAGGGAGGGGCACTGAAGCTTTCTTT.

V is TRBV6-1 and J is TRBJ2-1, with D possibly TRBD2 on 5 matching bases. CDR1 and CDR2 from the germline V gene are MNHNS and SASEGT. The CDR3 sequence is 17 residues long. Between the trimmed V and J ends, which lost 3 bases and 6 bases, there was a span of 21 bases. The CDR3 DNA is TGTGCCAGCAGTGATGGGCTAGCAATGCGAGGATCCAATGAGCAGTTCTTC. Translating gives CASSDGLAMRGSNEQFF.

The V and J genes are TRBV6-5 and TRBJ2-1, with 9 bases aligning to TRBD1. V lost 6 bases, J lost 5 bases, and 8 bases stayed unmatched. This CDR3 region has 15 residues. Germline CDR1 MNHEY, CDR2 SVGAGI. The CDR3 DNA sequence: TGTGCCAGCAGGAGGGGGGACAGGGTCCACAATGAGCAGTTCTTC. Its protein is CASRRGDRVHNEQFF.

The chain couples TRBV5-4 to TRBJ1-1; D gene ambiguous. Trimming took off 3 bases at V and 0 bases at J, with 9 bases between the two ends. CDR3 length: 14 amino acids. Germline CDR1 SGHNT, CDR2 YYREEE (reference sequence). The CDR3 sequence: CASSSSELNTEAFF. The CDR3 coding sequence is TGTGCCAGCAGCTCATCTGAGTTGAACACTGAAGCTTTCTTT.

This chain connects TRBV19 to TRBJ1-5; D is ambiguous. In germline, CDR1 is LNHDA, CDR2 SQIVND (reference sequence). CDR3 length: 13 residues. V was cut by 0 bases and J by 7 bases, with 7 bases left in between. CDR3 bases: TGTGCCAGTAGTATAGAGGGGAGGCAGCCCCAGCATTTT. The encoded protein is CASSIEGRQPQHF.

The chain has TRBV27 and TRBJ1-4; D might be TRBD1 (5 bases). Germline lookup yields CDR1 MNHEY and CDR2 SMNVEV (reference sequence). Trimming pared 0 bases from V and 3 bases from J, leaving 8 bases between. The CDR3 has 15 amino acids. CDR3 nucleotide sequence: TGTGCCAGCAGTTTATCAGGGGCTGCTAATGAAAAACTGTTTTTT. Translation gives CASSLSGAANEKLFF.

The chain has TRBV5-1 and TRBJ2-7, with TRBD1 matching over 8 bases. Germline lookup yields CDR1 SGHRS and CDR2 YFSETQ. This CDR3 is built from 15 residues. The V and J ends lost 3 bases and 5 bases, in that order; junction bases with no gene match: 10. CDR3 bases: TGCGCCAGCAGCTCATCAGGGGGCGTGGGCCACGAGCAGTACTTC. This sequence encodes CASSSSGGVGHEQYF.

The chain has TRBV3-1 (or the pseudogene TRBV3-2) and TRBJ1-5, with D uncertain. The CDR3 is made up of 15 amino acids. Trimming stripped 6 bases from V and 4 bases from J, with 16 bases between. Germline CDR1 is LGHDT and CDR2 is YNNKEL (reference sequence). In nucleotides, the CDR3 is TGTGCCAGCAGTCGTATACATGGCACAAATCAGCCCCAGCATTTT. Translating gives CASSRIHGTNQPQHF.

The chain combines TRBV4-1 with TRBJ1-1; no firm D call. Germline V gives CDR1 MGHRA, CDR2 YSYEKL. The CDR3 runs to 13 residues. V dropped 0 bases and J dropped 5 bases, with 7 bases sitting between them. CDR3 nucleotides: TGCGCCAGCAGCCAAGATAGATCTACTGAAGCTTTCTTT. This gives the protein CASSQDRSTEAFF.